What follows are 23 T cell receptor beta chains derived from one specimen sequenced in a study. TCRdb re-derived calls from the RT-PCR reads in MiXCR, one entry per CDR3 protein. Of 650,000 to 800,000 distinct CDR3 sequences in the sample, 13% to 15% were seen once. Sample: memory CD4+ T cells from blood. Receptor source: a female donor in good health, serving as a healthy control.

The V and J genes are TRBV6-2 or TRBV6-3 and TRBJ2-7, with TRBD1 matching over 8 bases. The CDR3 sequence is 13 residues long. In germline, CDR1 is MNHEY, CDR2 SVGEGT. The V gene end was trimmed by 6 bases and the J gene end by 6 bases; junction bases not matched to a gene: 7. The CDR3 loop is CASRRQGSTEQYF. The CDR3 nucleotides are TGTGCCAGCAGAAGACAGGGGTCAACCGAGCAGTACTTC.

This clonotype has ten or more counts. The chain has TRBV29-1 and TRBJ1-1; D uncertain. Germline V gene lookup returns CDR1 SQVTM and CDR2 ANQGSEA. The CDR3 has 12 residues. Trimming removed 7 bases at V and 4 bases at J, with 13 bases between. CDR3 sequence: CSAKGSSTEAFF. The CDR3 bases are TGCAGCGCTAAGGGCAGCTCCACTGAAGCTTTCTTT.

The chain couples TRBV20-1 to TRBJ1-5; D remains ambiguous. CDR1 DFQATT and CDR2 SNEGSKA come from the germline V gene (reference sequence). The CDR3 runs to 12 residues. V gave up 4 bases and J gave up 5 bases, with 9 bases separating them. The CDR3 loop is CSATFRDQPQHF. The DNA of the CDR3 is TGCAGTGCTACCTTCAGAGATCAGCCCCAGCATTTT.

This clonotype was seen more than once but under ten times. The chain uses TRBV4-3 and TRBJ2-7, with 10 bases matching TRBD1. The CDR3 totals 15 residues. Germline V gene sequence: CDR1 LGHNA, CDR2 YSLEER. The V gene end was trimmed by 4 bases and the J gene end by 4 bases; junction bases not matched to a gene: 7. CDR3 sequence (DNA): TGCGCCAGCAGCCGACAGGGGGCCGGTCGGTACGAGCAGTACTTC. Amino acids: CASSRQGAGRYEQYF.

This clonotype has a count of ten or more. The V gene is TRBV11-1, the J gene TRBJ2-1; D might be TRBD2 (7 bases). Trimming removed 6 bases from V and 2 bases from J, with 17 bases in between. Germline V gives CDR1 SGHAT, CDR2 FQDESV (reference sequence). This CDR3 comprises 16 residues. CDR3 amino acids: CASSLEGGEPYNEQFF. CDR3 coding DNA: TGTGCCAGCAGTCTGGAAGGGGGGGAACCCTACAATGAGCAGTTCTTC.

The rearrangement joins TRBV7-8 to TRBJ2-3, with 7 bases matching TRBD1. The ends lost 5 bases at V and 0 bases at J; junction bases unmatched: 14. Germline CDR1 is SGHVS and CDR2 is FQNEAQ. The CDR3 runs to 18 residues. The CDR3 spells CASSAALRTGLSTDTQYF. CDR3 in DNA: TGTGCCAGCAGCGCCGCCCTAAGGACAGGCCTTAGCACAGATACGCAGTATTTT.

This clonotype was observed many times. The genes are TRBV10-3 and TRBJ1-2; maybe TRBD1 (6 bases). This CDR3 has 15 residues. Trimming left V 4 bases short and J 5 bases short, with 17 bases between. CDR1 and CDR2 from the germline V gene are ENHRY and SYGVKD. DNA for the CDR3: TGTGCCATCAGTGGAGTGGGGGGGCACCAGTATGGCTACACCTTC. It is translated as CAISGVGGHQYGYTF.

The chain joins TRBV19 to TRBJ1-1; D may be TRBD1 (5 bases). V lost 3 bases, J lost 8 bases, and 7 bases lay in between. The germline CDR1 and CDR2 sequences are LNHDA and SQIVND (reference sequence). CDR3 size: 11 residues. The CDR3 nucleotides read TGTGCCAGTAGTATGGAGGGGGAAGCTTTCTTT. Its protein is CASSMEGEAFF.

The V gene is TRBV12-3 or TRBV12-4, the J gene TRBJ1-4; 7 bases align to TRBD1. V dropped 6 bases and J dropped 5; count of bases not matched to a gene: 12. The CDR3 loop spans 16 amino acids. CDR3 nucleotides: TGTGCCAGCAGAAAAAGGACAGGTTTCTACAATGAAAAACTGTTTTTT. This translates into CASRKRTGFYNEKLFF.

The chain recombines TRBV6-5 with TRBJ2-2; 10 bases line up with TRBD2. Trimming cost V 8 bases and J 10 bases; bases outside gene matches: 13. The CDR3 has 15 residues. Germline V lookup: CDR1 MNHEY, CDR2 SVGAGI. The DNA of the CDR3 is TGTGCCAGCGGACCTATAGCGGGAGGTGGCGAGGAGCTGTTTTTT. Translation gives CASGPIAGGGEELFF.

This clonotype was detected a few times. For the CDR3, the DNA is TGCAGTGCCATTGGACAGGGCCTGGGGAACATCTACGAGCAGTACTTC. It translates to CSAIGQGLGNIYEQYF. This sequence joins TRBV20-1 and TRBJ2-7; 8 positions match TRBD1. The CDR3 has 16 amino acids. CDR1 DFQATT and CDR2 SNEGSKA come from the germline V gene (reference sequence). V lost 6 bases, J lost 3 bases, and 16 bases stayed unmatched.

This clonotype appeared a single time. The chain is built from TRBV4-3 and TRBJ2-3, with no clear D. Germline V lookup: CDR1 LGHNA, CDR2 YSLEER. V was pared by 3 bases and J by 7 bases, with 8 bases between. CDR3 length: 12 residues. The CDR3 here is CASSHTLNTQYF. CDR3 DNA sequence: TGCGCCAGCAGCCACACACTAAATACGCAGTATTTT.

As regards this clonotype: A much bigger clone sits one base away, suggesting this may be a read error. The chain joins TRBV12-3 or TRBV12-4 to TRBJ2-5; TRBD1 is a possible D gene (5 bases). The CDR3 consists of 15 residues. The CDR3 spells CASTLQGQPQETQCF. CDR3 nucleotides: TGTGCCAGCACCCTTCAGGGCCAACCCCAAGAGACCCAGTGCTTC.

The chain recombines TRBV20-1 with TRBJ1-2; 7 bases map to TRBD1. CDR3 length: 13 residues. Germline lookup yields CDR1 DFQATT and CDR2 SNEGSKA (reference sequence). The ends lost 1 base at V and 8 bases at J; junction bases unmatched: 7. The CDR3 region has the DNA TGCAGTGCTAGAGGACAGGGATCGCAAGGCTACACCTTC. It translates to CSARGQGSQGYTF.

CDR3 sequence (DNA): TGTGCCACCAGTGACCCCCGGGCGGAGAACACTGAAGCTTTCTTT. Its protein is CATSDPRAENTEAFF. The chain uses TRBV24-1 and TRBJ1-1; D remains ambiguous. This CDR3 has 15 amino acids. Germline V CDR1 and CDR2: KGHDR, SFDVKD. Trimming shortened V by 4 bases and J by 1 base, and 12 bases separated the two germline ends.

This clonotype was seen more than once but under ten times. CDR3: CASSFGGTENEKLFF. CDR3 DNA: TGTGCCAGCAGTTTTGGGGGGACGGAGAATGAAAAACTGTTTTTT. This chain uses TRBV28 with TRBJ1-4, with D perhaps TRBD1 (5 bases). Germline lookup yields CDR1 MDHEN and CDR2 SYDVKM. The CDR3 extends over 15 amino acids. V was pared by 3 bases and J by 5 bases, with 13 bases between.

The chain recombines TRBV23-1 with TRBJ1-2, with TRBD1 matching over 9 bases. TRBV23-1 is treated as an ORF (open reading frame) with a function not yet certain. V gave up 6 bases and J gave up 5 bases; unmatched junction bases: 10. The CDR3 is 15 residues long. CDR3 bases: TGCGCCAGCAGCCAACCAGGGACAGGGTGTTATGGCTACACCTTC. This translates into CASSQPGTGCYGYTF.

This clonotype was found many times. The chain recombines TRBV4-2 with TRBJ2-1; D is uncertain. The ends were cut back, 0 bases at V and 0 bases at J, with 9 bases in the middle. CDR1 LGHNA and CDR2 YNFKEQ come from the germline V gene. CDR3 length: 16 residues. DNA of the CDR3: TGTGCCAGCAGCCAAGATGTACTAAACTCCTACAATGAGCAGTTCTTC. Encoded protein: CASSQDVLNSYNEQFF.

This clonotype was recorded a few times. The chain links TRBV12-5 to TRBJ2-5, with a weak D call TRBD1 (6 bases). V was shortened by 4 bases and J by 0 bases, with 9 bases between the two germline ends. The CDR3 has 14 amino acids. Germline CDR1 reads LGHNT; CDR2 reads FRNRAP. CDR3 protein: CASGYGQYQETQYF. The CDR3 region has the DNA TGTGCTAGTGGTTACGGACAGTACCAAGAGACCCAGTACTTC.

As DNA, the CDR3 is TGTGCCTGGAGTACGAGAGCGGGATCGAATGAGCAGTTCTTC. It codes for CAWSTRAGSNEQFF. The chain employs TRBV30 and TRBJ2-1; 7 nucleotides match TRBD2. The germline V gene encodes CDR1 GTSNPN and CDR2 SVGIG (reference sequence). The CDR3 is made up of 14 amino acids. The junction had 8 bases not matched to a gene; V was cut back by 2 bases and J by 7 bases.

J is TRBJ1-5 and V is TRBV12-3 or TRBV12-4; D gene uncertain. The germline V and J ends were trimmed by 6 bases and 2 bases, with 17 bases remaining between them. The CDR3 length is 16 residues. CDR3 protein: CASRSSVGSGNQPQHF. Written as DNA, the CDR3 is TGTGCCAGCAGGTCCAGCGTCGGATCGGGCAATCAGCCCCAGCATTTT.

This clonotype was counted at least ten times. The rearrangement links TRBV20-1 to TRBJ1-2; 8 bases are shared with TRBD1. The CDR3 is 16 residues long. V lost 2 bases to trimming and J lost 2 bases; unmatched junction nucleotides: 10. Germline CDR1 is DFQATT and CDR2 is SNEGSKA (reference sequence). CDR3 bases: TGCAGTGCTAGACCCGACGGACAGGGAAAAAACTATGGCTACACCTTC. Protein: CSARPDGQGKNYGYTF.

The V gene is TRBV4-2, the J gene TRBJ2-4, with 9 bases matching TRBD2. This CDR3 spans 19 amino acids. Germline assignment: CDR1 LGHNA and CDR2 YNFKEQ. Trimming at V came to 3 bases and at J to 3 bases, leaving 15 bases not matched to a gene. This CDR3 reads CASSQILAGSISNKNIQYF. The DNA of the CDR3 is TGTGCCAGCAGCCAGATCCTAGCGGGATCGATAAGTAACAAAAACATTCAGTACTTC.